This T cell receptor beta chain originates from a study of identifying expanded T cells in peripheral blood. V was pared by 6 bases and J by 0 bases, with 20 bases between. CDR1 and CDR2 from the germline V gene are KGHSH and LQKENI. This CDR3 contains 17 residues. Using immunoSEQ multiplex PCR, the repertoire was profiled, and TCRdb retains in-frame clones only, with some absent. The sample shows tens of thousands of clones, 80% to 85% of them seen only once. This TCR was sampled from a person between 18 and 75 years old in good health. The J gene is TRBJ1-1, the V gene TRBV18, with D maybe TRBD1 (6 bases). Material for sequencing was blood. The CDR3 nucleotides are TGTGCCAGCTCGGGGACAAGAGGGGCAGTCATGAACACTGAAGCTTTCTTT. This translates into CASSGTRGAVMNTEAFF. Full variable domain (missing parts from reference TRBV18 and TRBJ1-1): NAGVMQNPRHLVRRRGQEARLRCSPMKGHSHVYWYRQLPEEGLKFMVYLQKENIIDESGMPKERFSAEFPKEGPSILRIQQVVRGDSAAYFCASSGTRGAVMNTEAFFGQGTRLTVV.